This T cell receptor (beta chain) comes out of a study of response to subunit inactivated influenza vaccine. Study observations and caveats: Researchers suggested that each seasonal influenza vaccination recruits few new T cells.

TCRdb re-called the RT-PCR reads through MiXCR, storing one row per CDR3 protein. Among fewer than 800,000 distinct CDR3 sequences listed, 15% to 19% were seen once. A note on this clonotype: What it binds is not known.

This CDR3 has 14 amino acids. The germline V and J ends were trimmed by 6 bases and 2 bases, with 14 bases remaining between them. This specimen was PBMCs from blood, taken 11 to 12 days after vaccination. The TCR sequence derives from a man aged 50 or older who received an inactivated influenza vaccine. This chain uses TRBV12-3 or TRBV12-4 with TRBJ2-7; no definite D call. The CDR3 loop is CASSDTARPYEQYF. As DNA, the CDR3 is TGTGCCAGCAGCGATACGGCGCGGCCCTACGAGCAGTACTTC.